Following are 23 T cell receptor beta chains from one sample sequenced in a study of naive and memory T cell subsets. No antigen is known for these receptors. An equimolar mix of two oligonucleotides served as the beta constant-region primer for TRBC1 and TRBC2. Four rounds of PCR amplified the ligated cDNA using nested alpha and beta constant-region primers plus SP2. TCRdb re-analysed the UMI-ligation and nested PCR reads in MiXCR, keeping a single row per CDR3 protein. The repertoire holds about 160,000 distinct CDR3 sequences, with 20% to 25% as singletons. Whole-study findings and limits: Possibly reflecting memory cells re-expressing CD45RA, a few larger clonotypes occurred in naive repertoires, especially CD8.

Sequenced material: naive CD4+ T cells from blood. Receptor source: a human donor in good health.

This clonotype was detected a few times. CDR3 in amino acids: CASRAPGPQETQYF. The CDR3 DNA sequence: TGTGCCAGCAGGGCCCCGGGACCCCAGGAGACCCAGTACTTC. The gene calls are TRBV25-1 and TRBJ2-5, with D possibly being TRBD1 or TRBD2 (5 bases each). CDR1 MGHDK and CDR2 SYGVNS come from the germline V gene. With 6 bases removed from V and 5 bases from J, the gap between germline ends came to 16 bases. CDR3 size: 14 residues.

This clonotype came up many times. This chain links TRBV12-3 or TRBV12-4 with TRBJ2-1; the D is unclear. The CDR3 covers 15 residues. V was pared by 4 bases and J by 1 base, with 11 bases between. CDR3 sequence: CASSYPPGSYNEQFF. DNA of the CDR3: TGTGCCAGCAGTTACCCCCCTGGATCCTACAATGAGCAGTTCTTC.

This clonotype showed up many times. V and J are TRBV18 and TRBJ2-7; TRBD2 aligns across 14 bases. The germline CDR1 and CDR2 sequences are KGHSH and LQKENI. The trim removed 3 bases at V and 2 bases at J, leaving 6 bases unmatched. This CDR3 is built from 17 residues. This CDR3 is CASSPMGTSGSPYEQYF. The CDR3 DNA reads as TGTGCCAGCTCACCCATGGGGACTAGCGGGAGTCCCTACGAGCAGTACTTC. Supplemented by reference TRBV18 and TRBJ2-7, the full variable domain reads NAGVMQNPRHLVRRRGQEARLRCSPMKGHSHVYWYRQLPEEGLKFMVYLQKENIIDESGMPKERFSAEFPKEGPSILRIQQVVRGDSAAYFCASSPMGTSGSPYEQYFGPGTRLTVT.

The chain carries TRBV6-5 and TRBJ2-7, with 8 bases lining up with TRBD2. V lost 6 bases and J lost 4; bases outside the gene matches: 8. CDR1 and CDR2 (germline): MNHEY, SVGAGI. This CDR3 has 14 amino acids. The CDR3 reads CASRPSGGGYEQYF. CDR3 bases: TGTGCCAGCAGACCAAGCGGGGGCGGGTACGAGCAGTACTTC.

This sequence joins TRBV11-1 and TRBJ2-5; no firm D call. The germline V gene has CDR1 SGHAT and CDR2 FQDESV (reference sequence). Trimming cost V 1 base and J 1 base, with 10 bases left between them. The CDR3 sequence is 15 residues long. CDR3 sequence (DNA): TGTGCCAGCAGCTTAGTCGTAGGACGCCAAGAGACCCAGTACTTC. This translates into CASSLVVGRQETQYF.

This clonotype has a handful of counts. DNA for the CDR3: TGTGCCAGCAGTTACGTCCAGCGGGAGGTTACTGAGCAGTTCTTC. It translates to CASSYVQREVTEQFF. This sequence joins TRBV6-2 or TRBV6-3 and TRBJ2-1; TRBD2 matches at 9 bases. Trimming cost V 2 bases and J 9 bases; bases outside gene matches: 8. The CDR3 length is 15 residues. CDR1 is MNHEY, CDR2 SVGEGT, per germline.

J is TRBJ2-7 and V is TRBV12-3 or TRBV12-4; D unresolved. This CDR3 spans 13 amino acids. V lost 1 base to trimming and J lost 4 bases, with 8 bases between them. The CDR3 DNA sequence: TGTGCCAGCAGTTTAGACAGCCGGTACGAGCAGTACTTC. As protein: CASSLDSRYEQYF.

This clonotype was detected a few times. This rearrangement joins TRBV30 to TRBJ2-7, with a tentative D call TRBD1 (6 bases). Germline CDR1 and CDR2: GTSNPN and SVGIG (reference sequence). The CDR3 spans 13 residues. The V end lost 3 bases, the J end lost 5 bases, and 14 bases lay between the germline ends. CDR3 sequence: CAWRGRGLHEQYF. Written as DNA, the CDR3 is TGTGCCTGGAGGGGCAGGGGCTTGCACGAGCAGTACTTC.

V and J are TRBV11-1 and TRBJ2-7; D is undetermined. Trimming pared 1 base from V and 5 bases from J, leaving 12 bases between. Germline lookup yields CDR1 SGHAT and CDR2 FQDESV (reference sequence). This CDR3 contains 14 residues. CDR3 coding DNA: TGTGCCAGCAGCTTAGGTCTACGGATGAACGAGCAGTACTTC. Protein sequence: CASSLGLRMNEQYF.

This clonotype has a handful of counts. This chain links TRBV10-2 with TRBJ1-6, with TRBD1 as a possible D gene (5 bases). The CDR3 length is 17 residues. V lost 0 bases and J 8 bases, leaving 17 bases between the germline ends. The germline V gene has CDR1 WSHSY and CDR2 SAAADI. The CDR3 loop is CASSESSARGSHSPLHF. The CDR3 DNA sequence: TGCGCCAGCAGTGAGTCATCGGCGCGGGGGTCTCATTCACCCCTCCACTTT.

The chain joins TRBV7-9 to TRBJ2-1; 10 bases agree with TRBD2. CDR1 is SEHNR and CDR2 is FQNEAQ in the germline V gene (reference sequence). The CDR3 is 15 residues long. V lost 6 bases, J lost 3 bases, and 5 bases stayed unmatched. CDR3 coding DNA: TGTGCCAGCAGTTACCTAGCGGGAGTCTACAATGAGCAGTTCTTC. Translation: CASSYLAGVYNEQFF.

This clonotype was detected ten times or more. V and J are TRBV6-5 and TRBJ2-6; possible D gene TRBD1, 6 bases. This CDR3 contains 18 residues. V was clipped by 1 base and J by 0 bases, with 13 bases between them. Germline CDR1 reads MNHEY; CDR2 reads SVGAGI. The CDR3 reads CASSYYPGHGSGANVLTF. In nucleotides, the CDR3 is TGTGCCAGCAGTTACTACCCGGGACACGGCTCTGGGGCCAACGTCCTGACTTTC.

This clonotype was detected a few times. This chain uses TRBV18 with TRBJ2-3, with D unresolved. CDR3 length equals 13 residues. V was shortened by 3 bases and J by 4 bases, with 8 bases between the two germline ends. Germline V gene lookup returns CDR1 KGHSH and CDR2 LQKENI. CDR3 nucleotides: TGTGCCAGCTCACCCGTTCGGGCAGATACGCAGTATTTT. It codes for CASSPVRADTQYF.

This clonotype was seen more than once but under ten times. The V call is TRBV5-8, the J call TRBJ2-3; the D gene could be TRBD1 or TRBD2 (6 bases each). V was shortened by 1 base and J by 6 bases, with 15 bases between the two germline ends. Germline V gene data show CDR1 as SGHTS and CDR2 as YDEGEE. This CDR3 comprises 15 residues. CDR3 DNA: TGTGCCAGCAGCTTGAGGTCGGGGGCAACTGATACGCAGTATTTT. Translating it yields CASSLRSGATDTQYF.

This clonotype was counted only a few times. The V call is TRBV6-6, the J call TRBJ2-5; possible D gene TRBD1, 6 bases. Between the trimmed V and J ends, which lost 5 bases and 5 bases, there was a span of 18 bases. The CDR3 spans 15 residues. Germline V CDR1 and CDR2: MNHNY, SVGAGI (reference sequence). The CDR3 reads CASSPRQGSGETQYF. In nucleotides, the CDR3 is TGTGCCAGCAGTCCTCGGCAGGGGTCCGGGGAGACCCAGTACTTC.

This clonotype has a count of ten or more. DNA for the CDR3: TGCGCCAGCAGCCAAGTGGGCCCCTACGAGCAGTACTTC. It specifies CASSQVGPYEQYF. The chain joins TRBV4-1 to TRBJ2-7; D is uncertain. CDR3 length: 13 residues. CDR1 MGHRA and CDR2 YSYEKL come from the germline V gene. V gave up 1 base and J gave up 2 bases, with 6 bases separating them.

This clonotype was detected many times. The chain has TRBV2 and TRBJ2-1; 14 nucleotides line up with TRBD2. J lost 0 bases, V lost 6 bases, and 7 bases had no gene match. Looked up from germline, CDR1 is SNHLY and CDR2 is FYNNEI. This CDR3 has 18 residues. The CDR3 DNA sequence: TGTGCCAGCAGCGACGGGACTAGCGGGAGTAGCTCCTACAATGAGCAGTTCTTC. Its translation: CASSDGTSGSSSYNEQFF.

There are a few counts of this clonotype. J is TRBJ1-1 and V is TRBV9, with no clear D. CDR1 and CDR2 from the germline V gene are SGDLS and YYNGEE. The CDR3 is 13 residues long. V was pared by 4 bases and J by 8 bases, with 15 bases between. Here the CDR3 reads CASSPFSRVEAFF. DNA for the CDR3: TGTGCCAGCAGCCCCTTTTCTAGGGTGGAAGCTTTCTTT.

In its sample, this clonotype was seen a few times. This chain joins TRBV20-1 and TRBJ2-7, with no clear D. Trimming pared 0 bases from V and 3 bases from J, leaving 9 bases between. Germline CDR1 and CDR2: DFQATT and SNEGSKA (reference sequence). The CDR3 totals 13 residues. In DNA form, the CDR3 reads TGCAGTGCTAGAGATCTCTGGGGCTACGAGCAGTACTTC. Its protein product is CSARDLWGYEQYF.

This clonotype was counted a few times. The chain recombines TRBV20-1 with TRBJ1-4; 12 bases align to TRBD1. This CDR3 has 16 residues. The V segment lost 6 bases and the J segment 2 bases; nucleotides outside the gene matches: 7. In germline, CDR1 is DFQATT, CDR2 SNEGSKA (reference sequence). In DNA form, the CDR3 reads TGCAGTGCCAGCTGGGACAGGGGGCTGACTAATGAAAAACTGTTTTTT. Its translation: CSASWDRGLTNEKLFF.

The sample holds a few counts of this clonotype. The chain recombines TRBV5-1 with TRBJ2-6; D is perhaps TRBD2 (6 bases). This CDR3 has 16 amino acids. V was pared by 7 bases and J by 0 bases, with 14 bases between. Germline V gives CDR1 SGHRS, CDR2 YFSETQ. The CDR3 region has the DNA TGCGCCAGCGGGACTGGACGGATCTCTGGGGCCAACGTCCTGACTTTC. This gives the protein CASGTGRISGANVLTF.

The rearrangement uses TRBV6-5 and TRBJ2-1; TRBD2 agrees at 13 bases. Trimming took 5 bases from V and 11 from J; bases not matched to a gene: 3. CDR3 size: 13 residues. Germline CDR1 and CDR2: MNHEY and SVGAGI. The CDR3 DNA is TGTGCCAGCAGTACGGGGACTAGCGGGAAGCAGTTCTTC. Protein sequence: CASSTGTSGKQFF.

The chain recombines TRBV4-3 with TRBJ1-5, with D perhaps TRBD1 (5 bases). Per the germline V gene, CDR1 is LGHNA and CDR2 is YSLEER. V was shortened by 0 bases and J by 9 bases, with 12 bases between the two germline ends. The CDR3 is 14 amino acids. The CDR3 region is CASSQDYRGSPQHF. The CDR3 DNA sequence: TGCGCCAGCAGCCAAGATTACCGGGGGTCGCCCCAGCATTTT.